This T cell receptor beta chain was captured in a study of identifying expanded T cells in peripheral blood. Worth noting for this clone: Its antigen is still unknown.

The study, taken as a whole, reports: Over about two and four weeks, about 15 and 19 clones changed, versus 1.2 between replicates.

This CDR3 comprises 13 residues. Germline assignment: CDR1 ENHRY and CDR2 SYGVKD. Trimming stripped 7 bases from V and 10 bases from J, with 17 bases between. Repertoires were generated with immunoSEQ multiplex PCR, while TCRdb's copy carries only in-frame clones and drops some. The table includes around 60,000 clones, about four fifths detected once. No infections or other immune events were documented during collection. Source material: blood. The origin of this receptor is a person between 18 and 75 years old in good health. The genes are TRBV10-3 and TRBJ2-1; D is perhaps TRBD2 (6 bases). The DNA for the CDR3 is TGTGCCATCACCCCCGATAGCGGAACCGAGCAGTTCTTC. It specifies CAITPDSGTEQFF.